Shown below are 3 T cell receptor beta chains from a single sample sequenced in a study of OX40 agonist ivuxolimab in advanced cancers. TCRdb's table, derived via immunoSEQ multiplex PCR, lists solely in-frame clones and lacks some. Seen here are 30,000 to 40,000 clones, roughly 90% observed once, and the top ten hold approximately 26%. The sample was CD4+ or CD8+ T cells sorted from blood, taken in a trial of the OX40 agonist ivuxolimab. The receptor set was obtained from an adult with an advanced solid tumor such as melanoma, head and neck, liver or kidney cancer.

The V gene is TRBV4-1, the J gene TRBJ1-5; D unresolved. This CDR3 has 16 residues. Germline CDR1 MGHRA, CDR2 YSYEKL. V lost 2 bases to trimming and J lost 3 bases, with 14 bases between them. The CDR3 sequence: CASSQSPGTYNQPQHF. Here the CDR3 DNA reads TGCGCCAGCAGCCAAAGCCCCGGCACATACAATCAGCCCCAGCATTTT.

The V call is TRBV5-1, the J call TRBJ2-6; 8 nucleotides align to TRBD2. V shed 2 bases, J shed 2 bases, and the junction held 12 bases outside the gene matches. The CDR3 runs to 19 residues. Germline CDR1 and CDR2: SGHRS and YFSETQ. CDR3 in amino acids: CASSFGLAGAPPGANVLTF. The CDR3 DNA reads TGCGCCAGCAGCTTTGGGCTAGCGGGCGCCCCGCCTGGGGCCAACGTCCTGACTTTC.

The chain combines TRBV12-5 with TRBJ1-1, with 9 positions matching TRBD1. The junction had 5 bases not matched to a gene; V was cut back by 1 base and J by 5 bases. This CDR3 spans 15 amino acids. Germline V lookup: CDR1 LGHNT, CDR2 FRNRAP. The CDR3: CASGLGTGVRTEAFF. The CDR3 DNA reads as TGTGCTAGTGGTTTGGGGACAGGGGTTCGGACTGAAGCTTTCTTT.